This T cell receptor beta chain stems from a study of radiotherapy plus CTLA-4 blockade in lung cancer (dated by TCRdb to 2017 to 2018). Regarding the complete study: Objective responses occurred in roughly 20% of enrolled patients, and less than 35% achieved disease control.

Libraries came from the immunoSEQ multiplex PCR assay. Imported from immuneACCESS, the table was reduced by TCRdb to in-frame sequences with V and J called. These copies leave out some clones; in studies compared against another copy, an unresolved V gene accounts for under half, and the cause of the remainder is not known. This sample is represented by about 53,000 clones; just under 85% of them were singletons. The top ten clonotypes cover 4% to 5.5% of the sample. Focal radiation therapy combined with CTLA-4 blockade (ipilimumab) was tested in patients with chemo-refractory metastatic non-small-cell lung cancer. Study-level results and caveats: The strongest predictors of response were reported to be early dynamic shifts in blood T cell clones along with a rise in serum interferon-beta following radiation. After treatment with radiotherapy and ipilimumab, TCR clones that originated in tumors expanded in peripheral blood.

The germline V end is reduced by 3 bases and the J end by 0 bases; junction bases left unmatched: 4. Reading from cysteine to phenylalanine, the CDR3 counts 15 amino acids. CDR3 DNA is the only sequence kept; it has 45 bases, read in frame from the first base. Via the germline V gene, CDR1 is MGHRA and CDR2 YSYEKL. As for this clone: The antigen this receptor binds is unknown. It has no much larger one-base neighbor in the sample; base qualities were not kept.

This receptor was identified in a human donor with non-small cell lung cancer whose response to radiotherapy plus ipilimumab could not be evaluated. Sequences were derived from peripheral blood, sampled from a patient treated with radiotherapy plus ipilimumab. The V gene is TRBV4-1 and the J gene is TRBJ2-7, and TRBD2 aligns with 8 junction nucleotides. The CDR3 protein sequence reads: CASSQTSVSSYEQYF. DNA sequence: TGCGCCAGCAGCCAGACTAGCGTAAGCTCCTACGAGCAGTACTTC.